These 5 T cell receptor beta chains came from one sample sequenced in a study of T-cell memory formation after mild COVID-19 (dated by TCRdb to the early 2020s). The method behind the library was 5' RACE. Sequencing instrument: Illumina NovaSeq 6000. The public reads were quality trimmed at Q25 with fastp and then assembled into clones with MiXCR by TCRdb, keeping productive beta chains. Rows merge per CDR3 protein into single entries with the most common DNA and genes. The sample table contains roughly 200,000 distinct CDR3 sequences; only one count was recorded for approximately 16% of them. The top ten hold about 2% of the sample. Sequencing input: PBMCs or a T cell subset sorted from them (not recorded which). These receptors came from an adult woman who had mild COVID-19 (a few samples of this study predate the infection). The sample titles of this study are shuffled in the database, so cell type and time point are left out; the donor was told from shared clones.

The rearrangement joins TRBV20-1 to TRBJ2-7; possibly TRBD2 for D (5 bases). This CDR3 has 13 amino acids. V was clipped by 1 base and J by 2 bases, with 9 bases between them. From germline, CDR1 is DFQATT and CDR2 SNEGSKA (reference sequence). The CDR3 loop reads CSARAGSPYEQYF. The CDR3 nucleotides are TGCAGTGCTAGAGCGGGGTCTCCCTACGAGCAGTACTTC.

CDR3 residues: CASQSLGNTIYF. The DNA of the CDR3 is TGTGCCAGCCAATCGTTGGGAAACACCATATATTTT. V usage is TRBV6-6 and J usage is TRBJ1-3; D unresolved. Trimming shortened V by 8 bases and J by 4 bases, and 9 bases separated the two germline ends. CDR1 is MNHNY and CDR2 is SVGAGI in the germline V gene (reference sequence). CDR3 size: 12 residues.

This clonotype has only a few counts. J is TRBJ2-5 and V is TRBV12-3 or TRBV12-4; 15 bases line up with TRBD2. V shed 8 bases, J shed 13 bases, and the junction held 8 bases outside the gene matches. The CDR3 is 13 amino acids. CDR3 in amino acids: CASSWGLAGGLYF. The DNA of the CDR3 is TGTGCCAGCTCCTGGGGACTAGCGGGGGGTCTGTACTTC.

The V gene is TRBV29-1, the J gene TRBJ1-3, with no clear D. CDR3 length equals 11 residues. Germline V gene lookup returns CDR1 SQVTM and CDR2 ANQGSEA. The germline V and J ends were trimmed by 4 bases and 11 bases, with 12 bases remaining between them. The CDR3 nucleotides are TGCAGCGTTGTATCAACATTCGCCATATATTTT. Protein sequence: CSVVSTFAIYF.

The rearrangement uses TRBV12-3 or TRBV12-4 and TRBJ2-1, with D uncertain. V was trimmed by 7 bases and J by 8 bases, leaving 9 bases between them. This CDR3 is built from 11 residues. The DNA for the CDR3 is TGTGCCAGCACTACCGGGTATGAGCAGTTCTTC. This sequence encodes CASTTGYEQFF.